The T cell receptor (beta chain) described here comes from a study of shared clonotypes between healthy human individuals. Study information: Samples came from a couple of female and three male donors aged 18 to 49.

Investigators spread the genomic DNA of each subset evenly over several immunoSEQ plates. Using immunoSEQ multiplex PCR, the repertoire was profiled, and TCRdb retains in-frame clones only, with some absent. The table records about 2.2 million clones, 85% to 95% of them present only once. Germline CDR1 reads SGHKS; CDR2 reads YYEKEE (reference sequence). Deletions cut 0 bases from V and 0 bases from J, with 4 bases between. CDR3 length: 13 amino acids. General study points: The rarefaction results pointed to incomplete sorted-subset sequencing despite large depth. The generation probabilities recorded for non-shared clonotypes fell below those of clonotypes shared by all four donors.

This clone appeared a single time. The target antigen is unknown. In the naive CD8 group, cells lacked CD45RO and were positively selected for CCR7, so terminally differentiated effector memory CD45RA+ cells were left out. V and J are TRBV5-5 and TRBJ2-7; D gene ambiguous. The receptor was derived from a man between 18 and 35 years old in good health. Some clones in this sample may be carry-over from other donors' samples. The sequencing sample was made of naive CD8+ T cells from PBMCs. The CDR3: CASSLASSYEQYF. The CDR3 nucleotides read TGTGCCAGCAGCTTGGCAAGCTCCTACGAGCAGTACTTC.